This passage covers 20 T cell receptor beta chains from one sample sequenced in a study of PD-1 blockade in classical Hodgkin lymphoma. Time point of the sample: cycle 4 day 1 (C4D1), after more than five weeks of nivolumab. The patients all showed relapse after autologous stem cell transplantation, while their brentuximab vedotin exposure varied. Some clones are missing from TCRdb's copy, which holds only in-frame ones; the method was immunoSEQ multiplex PCR. The sample contains approximately 96,000 clones, roughly 91% of which appear only once. The sample was peripheral blood mononuclear cells (PBMCs), taken before the fourth cycle of nivolumab. These receptors were taken from a human donor with classical Hodgkin lymphoma.

The chain links TRBV19 to TRBJ2-7, with 9 nucleotides matching TRBD1. The CDR3 spans 15 residues. Losses at the gene ends were 5 bases for V and 5 bases for J; bases not matched to a gene: 10. From germline, CDR1 is LNHDA and CDR2 SQIVND (reference sequence). In nucleotides, the CDR3 is TGTGCCAGTAGTGTTACCGGGACAGGGTCGAACGAGCAGTACTTC. This sequence encodes CASSVTGTGSNEQYF. The full variable domain, its missing parts supplied by reference TRBV19 and TRBJ2-7, is DGGITQSPKYLFRKEGQNVTLSCEQNLNHDAMYWYRQDPGQGLRLIYYSQIVNDFQKGDIAEGYSVSREKKESFPLTVTSAQKNPTAFYLCASSVTGTGSNEQYFGPGTRLTVT.

The rearrangement joins TRBV5-5 to TRBJ1-3; TRBD1 matches at 10 bases. Trimming took 0 bases from V and 0 from J; bases not matched to a gene: 9. The CDR3 sequence is 19 residues long. Per germline, CDR1 SGHKS and CDR2 YYEKEE (reference sequence). The CDR3 nucleotides are TGTGCCAGCAGCTTGGTGGGGACAGGGGATCCTGGCTCTGGAAACACCATATATTTT. It yields the protein CASSLVGTGDPGSGNTIYF.

The gene calls are TRBV2 and TRBJ1-2, with 8 bases matching TRBD1. CDR1 and CDR2 (germline): SNHLY, FYNNEI. The CDR3 is made up of 13 amino acids. V lost 8 bases and J lost 2; bases outside the gene matches: 4. Written as DNA, the CDR3 is TGTGCCAGCGGGAGGACAGGGAACTATGGCTACACCTTC. It is translated as CASGRTGNYGYTF. Based on the CDR3 plus reference TRBV2 and TRBJ1-2, the full variable domain is EPEVTQTPSHQVTQMGQEVILRCVPISNHLYFYWYRQILGQKVEFLVSFYNNEISEKSEIFDDQFSVERPDGSNFTLKIRSTKLEDSAMYFCASGRTGNYGYTFGSGTRLTVV.

This sequence joins TRBV6-1 and TRBJ1-1; 7 bases are shared with TRBD1. Germline V lookup: CDR1 MNHNS, CDR2 SASEGT. The CDR3 length is 13 residues. V lost 7 bases, J lost 4 bases, and 6 bases stayed unmatched. The CDR3: CASTLTGPTEAFF. The CDR3 region has the DNA TGTGCCAGCACCCTGACAGGGCCCACTGAAGCTTTCTTT.

This clone came up once. The CDR3 nucleotides are TGTGCCAGCAGCCAAGAAGGGCAGTACACTGAAGCTTTCTTT. Its protein is CASSQEGQYTEAFF. The chain has TRBV4-2 and TRBJ1-1; D remains unclear. V was cut by 0 bases and J by 3 bases, with 8 bases left in between. This CDR3 contains 14 residues. Germline V lookup: CDR1 LGHNA, CDR2 YNFKEQ.

This rearrangement joins TRBV6-6 to TRBJ1-5; 7 bases map to TRBD1. V shed 5 bases, J shed 4 bases, and the junction held 5 bases outside the gene matches. Germline CDR1 and CDR2: MNHNY and SVGAGI (reference sequence). There are 14 residues in the CDR3. As DNA, the CDR3 is TGTGCCAGCAGTACGGGACAGTGGAATCAGCCCCAGCATTTT. Translated: CASSTGQWNQPQHF.

This sequence joins TRBV18 and TRBJ2-5; D could derive from TRBD1 or TRBD2 (7 bases each). The V end was cut by 1 base, the J end by 6 bases, with 27 bases between. CDR3 length: 19 residues. Per germline, CDR1 KGHSH and CDR2 LQKENI. CDR3 DNA: TGTGCCAGCTCACCACAGATGGGGAGGGGGCGCGACGAGTCAAAGACCCAGTACTTC. This sequence encodes CASSPQMGRGRDESKTQYF. Full variable domain (remainder filled in from reference TRBV18 and TRBJ2-5): NAGVMQNPRHLVRRRGQEARLRCSPMKGHSHVYWYRQLPEEGLKFMVYLQKENIIDESGMPKERFSAEFPKEGPSILRIQQVVRGDSAAYFCASSPQMGRGRDESKTQYFGPGTRLLVL.

In this sample, this clone turned up a few times. The gene calls are TRBV29-1 and TRBJ1-1, with a possible D match to TRBD1 (5 bases). This CDR3 is 12 amino acids long. Germline lookup yields CDR1 SQVTM and CDR2 ANQGSEA. V lost 3 bases, J lost 3 bases, and 8 bases lay in between. CDR3 nucleotide sequence: TGCAGCGTTGAGCCGGGACACACTGAAGCTTTCTTT. This encodes CSVEPGHTEAFF.

The V gene is TRBV7-8, the J gene TRBJ2-5; TRBD2 matches at 14 bases. With V trimmed by 5 bases and J by 4 bases, 18 bases remained unmatched. The germline V gene has CDR1 SGHVS and CDR2 FQNEAQ. CDR3 length: 20 amino acids. Here the CDR3 DNA reads TGTGCCAGCAGCGATAGCCAAGGGACTAGCGGGAGTCGGGTGAGAGAGACCCAGTACTTC. It yields the protein CASSDSQGTSGSRVRETQYF.

This clone was detected only once. Here the CDR3 reads CASNSPGLPWETQYF. As DNA, the CDR3 is TGCGCCAGCAATAGTCCGGGACTACCCTGGGAGACCCAGTACTTC. This sequence joins TRBV5-1 and TRBJ2-5; TRBD2 agrees at 7 bases. This CDR3 is 15 amino acids long. Losses at the gene ends were 6 bases for V and 5 bases for J; bases not matched to a gene: 13. The germline gives CDR1 SGHRS, CDR2 YFSETQ.

The J gene is TRBJ2-1, the V gene TRBV6-1, with D possibly being TRBD1 or TRBD2 (5 bases each). V was pared by 2 bases and J by 8 bases, with 22 bases between. This CDR3 comprises 17 residues. Germline-derived CDR1 and CDR2 are MNHNS and SASEGT. CDR3 protein: CASSEIPGRPLGYEQFF. As DNA, the CDR3 is TGTGCCAGCAGTGAAATTCCGGGGCGACCGTTAGGCTATGAGCAGTTCTTC.

The chain has TRBV27 and TRBJ1-5; D not certain. The CDR3 runs 15 residues. The V and J ends lost 1 base and 4 bases respectively, with 11 bases between them. CDR1 is MNHEY, CDR2 SMNVEV, per germline (reference sequence). The CDR3 region has the DNA TGTGCCAGCAGTTTATTGGGGTTTGGAAATCAGCCCCAGCATTTT. Protein: CASSLLGFGNQPQHF.

The V gene is TRBV27, the J gene TRBJ1-4, with D perhaps matching TRBD1 (5 bases). CDR3 length equals 14 residues. Trimming left V 5 bases short and J 7 bases short, with 14 bases between. Germline V lookup: CDR1 MNHEY, CDR2 SMNVEV (reference sequence). The CDR3 here is CASSRRGGTEKLFF. CDR3 DNA: TGTGCCAGCAGTCGTCGTGGGGGAACTGAAAAACTGTTTTTT.

V gene TRBV14 combines with J gene TRBJ1-3, with unresolved D. This CDR3 region has 13 residues. V was clipped by 1 base and J by 2 bases, with 3 bases between them. Germline V lookup: CDR1 SGHDN, CDR2 FVKESK. The CDR3 DNA reads TGTGCCAGCAGCCAAGGACCTGGAAACACCATATATTTT. Its protein product is CASSQGPGNTIYF.

J is TRBJ2-5 and V is TRBV7-6; 7 nucleotides match TRBD1. TRBJ2-7 explains the end of the DNA better; the J call may be wrong. CDR1 is SGHVS and CDR2 is FNYEAQ in the germline V gene. The CDR3 contains 15 residues. CDR3 bases: TGTGCCAGCAGCCGCCGACAGGGATTCTCCTACGAGCAGTACTTC. This gives the protein CASSRRQGFSYEQYF.

This clone was observed a few times. The chain recombines TRBV30 with TRBJ2-1; tentatively, D is TRBD2 (6 bases). Germline CDR1 GTSNPN, CDR2 SVGIG (reference sequence). The CDR3 has 12 amino acids. V lost 2 bases and J 8 bases, leaving 10 bases between the germline ends. CDR3 DNA sequence: TGTGCCTGGAGTATTACTAGCTATGAGCAGTTCTTC. It codes for CAWSITSYEQFF.

CDR3 protein: CASSLLVGFGTDTQYF. CDR3 DNA: TGTGCCAGCAGCCTGCTGGTAGGTTTCGGCACAGATACGCAGTATTTT. This chain joins TRBV27 and TRBJ2-3; unclear D gene. Trimming stripped 6 bases from V and 1 base from J, with 17 bases between. Germline lookup yields CDR1 MNHEY and CDR2 SMNVEV (reference sequence). There are 16 residues in the CDR3.

The chain employs TRBV7-9 and TRBJ2-3, with 10 bases aligning to TRBD2. Trimming removed 5 bases from V and 1 base from J; junction bases left unmatched: 3. The CDR3 has 15 residues. Germline CDR1 reads SEHNR; CDR2 reads FQNEAQ (reference sequence). The CDR3 reads CASSPTSGGTDTQYF. For the CDR3, the DNA is TGTGCCAGCAGCCCAACTAGCGGGGGCACAGATACGCAGTATTTT. The entire variable domain, with the rest obtained from reference TRBV7-9 and TRBJ2-3, is as follows: DTGVSQNPRHKITKRGQNVTFRCDPISEHNRLYWYRQTLGQGPEFLTYFQNEAQLEKSRLLSDRFSAERPKGSFSTLEIQRTEQGDSAMYLCASSPTSGGTDTQYFGPGTRLTVL.

CDR3 nucleotides: TGTGCCAGCAGACAGGGCTCTGGAAACACCATATATTTT. This gives the protein CASRQGSGNTIYF. The V gene is TRBV6-5, the J gene TRBJ1-3; a weak D match, TRBD1 (6 bases). Trimming took 6 bases from V and 0 from J, leaving 6 bases between them. CDR3 length: 13 residues. Germline V gene data show CDR1 as MNHEY and CDR2 as SVGAGI.

This clone appeared once. The chain has TRBV14 and TRBJ2-7; D is ambiguous. Per the germline V gene, CDR1 is SGHDN and CDR2 is FVKESK. V lost 4 bases, J lost 1 base, and 17 bases lay in between. The CDR3 extends over 16 amino acids. The CDR3 DNA reads TGTGCCAGCAGCCCTGTACAGACCGCCTTATCCTACGAGCAGTACTTC. Encoded protein: CASSPVQTALSYEQYF.